The sequence of this T cell receptor beta chain was determined in a study of regulatory T cells in long-lasting Graves disease. Arm-PCR of CDR3 regions and iRepertoire HTBI primers were used to build TCR beta libraries. TCRdb fed the multiplex PCR reads into MiXCR, producing one record per CDR3 protein. The sample includes fewer than 450,000 distinct CDR3 sequences, over 12% of them seen just once. The ends were cut back, 8 bases at V and 4 bases at J, with 17 bases in the middle. Germline V CDR1 and CDR2: SNHLY, FYNNEI. There are 15 residues in the CDR3. Time point defined: newly diagnosed GD, antithyroid drugs for less than 3 months. After RNA was extracted from PBMCs, the TCR library was made from it. This clonotype came up many times. Its antigen is undetermined. Findings and limits, study-wide: Persistent-disease Graves' patients showed less TCR diversity than new cases.

Separately, the same data were catalogued under a study of T cells in Graves' hyperthyroidism and ophthalmopathy.

This clonotype originated in a woman between 35 and 50 years old with Graves disease. The sample consisted of peripheral blood mononuclear cells (PBMCs), taken at new diagnosis, from a patient treated with antithyroid drugs. This chain connects TRBV2 to TRBJ2-2; D is uncertain. The CDR3 DNA is TGTGCCAGCTGTGTCTTATCCTCCAGCACCGGGGAGCTGTTTTTT. Protein: CASCVLSSSTGELFF.